This is a list of T cell receptor beta chains from one sample in a study of blood T cells in healthy people across ages. Each CDR3 protein is one row after TCRdb ran MiXCR on the 5' RACE reads. This table has about 1.6 million distinct CDR3 sequences, roughly 32% appearing once. Sequencing input: blood. The receptor source for this set is a woman aged 25 to 39 in good health. Each CDR3 is given without its conserved first and last residue. Fields, in order: J gene, V gene, CDR3 protein.

J: TRBJ1-1
V: TRBV12-3/TRBV12-4
CDR3: ASRYLTGMMTEAF

J: TRBJ1-5
V: TRBV18
CDR3: ACSPAYNQPQH

J: TRBJ2-7
V: TRBV20-1
CDR3: SASTRLSLYYEQY

J: TRBJ2-3
V: TRBV20-1
CDR3: SAISGPDTQY

J: TRBJ2-7
V: TRBV29-1
CDR3: SVFVKDSYEQY

J: TRBJ2-1
V: TRBV7-9
CDR3: ASTTFGRGSSYNEQF

J: TRBJ1-2
V: TRBV20-1
CDR3: SARDGTARHGYT

J: TRBJ1-2
V: TRBV6-6
CDR3: ASSSTRTGNYGYT

J: TRBJ2-2
V: TRBV20-1
CDR3: SASPATNTGELF

J: TRBJ2-3
V: TRBV30
CDR3: AWSVGAGRDTQY

J: TRBJ2-1
V: TRBV20-1
CDR3: SARDLTAGSSYNEQF

J: TRBJ1-2
V: TRBV29-1
CDR3: SAPGGYGYT

J: TRBJ2-7
V: TRBV4-1
CDR3: DSSQTGGEASYERY

J: TRBJ2-3
V: TRBV4-2
CDR3: ASSQGPLTAGGQSDTQY

J: TRBJ1-6
V: TRBV27
CDR3: ASSRDRSNSPLH

J: TRBJ2-1
V: TRBV20-1
CDR3: SGSPMGGAQF

J: TRBJ2-1
V: TRBV11-3
CDR3: ASSLEGLAGGPGEQF

J: TRBJ1-1
V: TRBV7-8
CDR3: ASSPYWTGGNTEAF

J: TRBJ1-3
V: TRBV5-1
CDR3: ASSLGQLIGNTIY

J: TRBJ1-2
V: TRBV6-5
CDR3: ASSYSGQGASGYT

J: TRBJ2-3
V: TRBV7-6
CDR3: ASSLETSVLDTQY

J: TRBJ2-1
V: TRBV29-1
CDR3: SVDGYRERSSYNEQF

J: TRBJ1-3
V: TRBV5-5
CDR3: ASSLTDFSGNTIY

J: -
V: TRBV7-9
CDR3: ASSLADRDGPQETQY

J: TRBJ1-4
V: TRBV5-1
CDR3: ASSLTPDRNEKLF

J: TRBJ2-3
V: TRBV10-3
CDR3: AISQDRGWADTQY

J: TRBJ2-4
V: TRBV20-1
CDR3: SASEGIAKNIQY

J: TRBJ2-5
V: TRBV6-2/TRBV6-3
CDR3: ASAEGETQY

J: TRBJ2-1
V: TRBV4-2
CDR3: AGSQEWTNNEQF

J: TRBJ1-2
V: TRBV7-9
CDR3: ASSLGGGHYGYT

J: TRBJ1-4
V: TRBV20-1
CDR3: SARGGVGKLF

J: TRBJ1-2
V: TRBV3-1
CDR3: ASSLKGVSYGYT

J: TRBJ1-6
V: TRBV10-3
CDR3: AIRKGTESNSPLH

J: TRBJ1-1
V: TRBV12-3/TRBV12-4
CDR3: ASRPGQGVSEAF

J: TRBJ2-3
V: TRBV12-3/TRBV12-4
CDR3: TSSPLPGGGARDTQY

J: TRBJ1-1
V: TRBV28
CDR3: AILGINTEAF

J: TRBJ1-5
V: TRBV5-1
CDR3: AGSQGTGQPQH

J: TRBJ2-7
V: TRBV12-3/TRBV12-4
CDR3: ASSLFRMLAGGPNPYEQY

J: TRBJ2-5
V: TRBV20-1
CDR3: SASRPRLRGETQY

J: TRBJ1-2
V: TRBV5-1
CDR3: ASSLVAETNYGYT

J: TRBJ2-6
V: TRBV9
CDR3: ASSVGGSPSSGASVLT

J: TRBJ2-7
V: TRBV28
CDR3: ASSPFENEQY

J: TRBJ1-1
V: TRBV20-1
CDR3: SAREPDKANTEAF

J: TRBJ2-7
V: TRBV11-2
CDR3: ASSLSMGQGSYEQY

J: TRBJ2-2
V: TRBV29-1
CDR3: SGYSRGTGELF